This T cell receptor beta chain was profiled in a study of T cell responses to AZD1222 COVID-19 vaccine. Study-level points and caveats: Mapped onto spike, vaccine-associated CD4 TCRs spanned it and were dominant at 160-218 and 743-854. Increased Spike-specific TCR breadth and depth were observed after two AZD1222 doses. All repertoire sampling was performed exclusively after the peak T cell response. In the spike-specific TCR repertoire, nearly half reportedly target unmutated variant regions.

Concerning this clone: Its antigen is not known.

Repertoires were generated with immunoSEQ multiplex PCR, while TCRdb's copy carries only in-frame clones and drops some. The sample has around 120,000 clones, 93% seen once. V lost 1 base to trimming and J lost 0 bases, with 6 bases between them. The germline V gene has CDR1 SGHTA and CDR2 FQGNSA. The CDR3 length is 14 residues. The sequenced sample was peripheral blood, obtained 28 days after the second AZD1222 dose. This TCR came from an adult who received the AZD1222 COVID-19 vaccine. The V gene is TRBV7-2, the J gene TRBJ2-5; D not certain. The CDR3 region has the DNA TGTGCCAGCAGCTTAGGAGGTAACCAAGAGACCCAGTACTTC. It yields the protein CASSLGGNQETQYF.